Given below is one T cell receptor (beta chain) in context. What it recognizes is unknown. These data are taken from a study of shared clonotypes between healthy human individuals. Study-level points and caveats: The naive CD4 repertoires of a handful of donors were compared, and around 4.7% of clonotypes were shared. Clonotype sharing among the donors was expected to vary with sequencing depth.

For each subset, genomic DNA was distributed in equal portions over several immunoSEQ plates. Profiled with immunoSEQ multiplex PCR; TCRdb holds only in-frame clones, not every one. The sample holds roughly 1 million clones, more than 75% seen once. It was into CD45RA+ naive and CD45RA-negative memory subsets that the CD4+ cells were split. The TCR sequence derives from a man aged 18 to 35 in good health. Some clones in this sample may be carry-over from other donors' samples. The sequencing input was memory CD4+ T cells from PBMCs. Subset described: CD45RA-negative fraction.

The CDR3 DNA follows: TGTGCCAGCAGCCCCACGAGGGACAGGGGGCTAGAGACCCAGTACTTC. Translation gives CASSPTRDRGLETQYF. V gene TRBV7-8 combines with J gene TRBJ2-5; TRBD1 aligns across 12 bases. The CDR3 is made up of 16 amino acids. Germline assignment: CDR1 SGHVS and CDR2 FQNEAQ. After removal of 5 bases from V and 4 bases from J, the junction contained 8 bases not matched to a gene.